Following are 20 T cell receptor beta chains from one sample sequenced in a study of control samples from healthy donors and cancer patients. Some clones are missing from TCRdb's copy, which holds only in-frame ones; the method was immunoSEQ multiplex PCR. Here the sample spans around 120,000 clones, over 90% being singletons. What was sequenced was blood. All receptors derive from a man aged 30 to 39 in good health.

This clone was counted once. The rearrangement uses TRBV5-8 and TRBJ1-5, with D unclear. CDR3 size: 11 residues. V lost 0 bases and J lost 7, with 2 bases in between. Germline-derived CDR1 and CDR2 are SGHTS and YDEGEE. The chain's CDR3 is CASSLGQPQHF. The CDR3 region has the DNA TGTGCCAGCAGCTTGGGGCAGCCCCAGCATTTT. The complete variable domain, with remaining parts taken from reference TRBV5-8 and TRBJ1-5, reads EAGVTQSPTHLIKTRGQQATLRCSPISGHTSVYWYQQALGLGLQFLLWYDEGEERNRGNFPPRFSGRQFPNYSSELNVNALELEDSALYLCASSLGQPQHFGDGTRLSIL.

The rearrangement uses TRBV9 and TRBJ2-7; 9 nucleotides line up with TRBD2. Germline loops: CDR1 SGDLS, CDR2 YYNGEE. V lost 3 bases, J lost 5 bases, and 12 bases stayed unmatched. The CDR3 consists of 16 residues. The CDR3 region is CASSESRGSGSHEQYF. The CDR3 nucleotides are TGTGCCAGCAGCGAATCCCGTGGTAGCGGGAGCCACGAGCAGTACTTC.

The rearrangement links TRBV13 to TRBJ1-1; D is uncertain. The CDR3 loop spans 14 amino acids. Trimming took 7 bases from V and 1 from J, leaving 13 bases between them. Germline V lookup: CDR1 PRHDT, CDR2 FYEKMQ (reference sequence). DNA for the CDR3: TGTGCCAGCACTGTGTTAGATGGGAACACTGAAGCTTTCTTT. Protein: CASTVLDGNTEAFF.

V is TRBV18 and J is TRBJ1-5; D is uncertain. Trimming left V 0 bases short and J 2 bases short, with 5 bases between. This CDR3 spans 14 amino acids. The germline gives CDR1 KGHSH, CDR2 LQKENI. The DNA for the CDR3 is TGTGCCAGCTCACCACCGCAGGGCAATCAGCCCCAGCATTTT. Amino acids: CASSPPQGNQPQHF.

The chain has TRBV5-4 and TRBJ1-4; 8 nucleotides line up with TRBD1. The CDR3 is 15 amino acids. Germline V CDR1 and CDR2: SGHNT, YYREEE (reference sequence). The J segment lost 12 bases and the V segment lost 0 bases, leaving 10 bases of the junction unmatched. CDR3 region: CASSLADRGMRELFF. The DNA for the CDR3 is TGTGCCAGCAGCTTGGCAGACAGGGGTATGAGGGAACTGTTTTTT.

The chain carries TRBV28 and TRBJ1-1; a weak D match, TRBD1 (6 bases). Germline CDR1 reads MDHEN; CDR2 reads SYDVKM. Trimming shortened V by 2 bases and J by 5 bases, and 6 bases separated the two germline ends. There are 12 residues in the CDR3. CDR3 amino acids: CASSLQGTEAFF. The DNA of the CDR3 is TGTGCCAGCAGTTTACAGGGGACTGAAGCTTTCTTT.

V and J are TRBV5-1 and TRBJ1-2, with 8 bases lining up with TRBD1. The CDR3 sequence is 15 residues long. V shed 0 bases and J 2 bases; nucleotides not matched to a gene: 3. CDR1 SGHRS and CDR2 YFSETQ come from the germline V gene. The CDR3 sequence is CASSLGTGINYGYTF. The CDR3 DNA is TGCGCCAGCAGCTTGGGGACAGGGATAAACTATGGCTACACCTTC.

J is TRBJ1-5 and V is TRBV7-7, with D perhaps matching TRBD1 (5 bases). Per the germline V gene, CDR1 is SSHAT and CDR2 is FNYEAQ (reference sequence). This CDR3 contains 18 residues. The germline V and J ends were trimmed by 1 base and 0 bases, with 16 bases remaining between them. CDR3 loop: CASSLGRDGGDSNQPQHF. In nucleotides, the CDR3 is TGTGCCAGCAGCTTAGGCCGGGACGGCGGTGATAGCAATCAGCCCCAGCATTTT.

Only a few counts were recorded for this clone. The chain uses TRBV5-1 and TRBJ1-6, with D hard to call. V lost 2 bases to trimming and J lost 9 bases, with 12 bases between them. The germline gives CDR1 SGHRS, CDR2 YFSETQ. The CDR3 has 14 residues. The DNA of the CDR3 is TGCGCCAGCAGCTTTAATGTCCTGACTTCACCCCTCCACTTT. Translation gives CASSFNVLTSPLHF. Variable domain in full (rest from reference TRBV5-1 and TRBJ1-6): KAGVTQTPRYLIKTRGQQVTLSCSPISGHRSVSWYQQTPGQGLQFLFEYFSETQRNKGNFPGRFSGRQFSNSRSEMNVSTLELGDSALYLCASSFNVLTSPLHFGNGTRLTVT.

The rearrangement uses TRBV25-1 and TRBJ1-2; no definite D call. Germline V CDR1 and CDR2: MGHDK, SYGVNS. V was pared by 2 bases and J by 4 bases, with 2 bases between. The CDR3 sequence is 11 residues long. The CDR3 loop is CASSEVYGYTF. DNA of the CDR3: TGTGCCAGCAGTGAAGTCTATGGCTACACCTTC.

The chain joins TRBV30 to TRBJ2-1; D gene ambiguous. The CDR3 sequence is 15 residues long. With 1 base removed from V and 8 bases from J, the gap between germline ends came to 18 bases. Germline V gives CDR1 GTSNPN, CDR2 SVGIG (reference sequence). The CDR3 spells CAWSAGVRVMDEQFF. DNA for the CDR3: TGTGCCTGGAGTGCAGGTGTTCGGGTTATGGATGAGCAGTTCTTC.

This sequence joins TRBV7-9 and TRBJ1-5; D not resolved. There are 15 residues in the CDR3. The germline CDR1 and CDR2 sequences are SEHNR and FQNEAQ (reference sequence). V lost 4 bases and J lost 0, with 10 bases in between. The CDR3 DNA is TGTGCCAGCAGCTCTACGGGGTATAGCAATCAGCCCCAGCATTTT. It yields the protein CASSSTGYSNQPQHF.

This chain links TRBV4-1 with TRBJ2-7, with D possibly TRBD1 on 6 matching bases. The CDR3 contains 15 residues. V lost 3 bases and J 1 base, leaving 13 bases between the germline ends. Germline CDR1 MGHRA, CDR2 YSYEKL. CDR3 region: CASSHGTGRSYEQYV. The CDR3 DNA is TGCGCCAGCAGCCATGGAACAGGGAGATCCTACGAGCAGTACGTC.

The chain recombines TRBV28 with TRBJ1-5, with 7 positions matching TRBD1. V was clipped by 4 bases and J by 6 bases; unmatched bases: 9. The CDR3 is 15 residues long. CDR1 MDHEN and CDR2 SYDVKM come from the germline V gene. The DNA for the CDR3 is TGTGCCAGCAGTTCACCCGACCGGGACAGTCAGCCCCAGCATTTT. Amino acids: CASSSPDRDSQPQHF. The full variable domain, rest sourced from reference TRBV28 and TRBJ1-5, is DVKVTQSSRYLVKRTGEKVFLECVQDMDHENMFWYRQDPGLGLRLIYFSYDVKMKEKGDIPEGYSVSREKKERFSLILESASTNQTSMYLCASSSPDRDSQPQHFGDGTRLSIL.

The J gene is TRBJ1-2, the V gene TRBV6-1; the D gene is possibly TRBD1 (6 bases). Germline lookup yields CDR1 MNHNS and CDR2 SASEGT. CDR3 length: 15 residues. Deletions cut 2 bases from V and 8 bases from J, with 18 bases between. The CDR3 loop reads CASSEWVPGAGGYTF. The CDR3 nucleotides read TGTGCCAGCAGTGAATGGGTGCCAGGGGCAGGCGGCTACACCTTC.

The V gene is TRBV2, the J gene TRBJ1-4; 12 positions match TRBD1. Germline CDR1 is SNHLY and CDR2 is FYNNEI. V lost 6 bases to trimming and J lost 9 bases; unmatched junction nucleotides: 5. The CDR3 sequence is 14 residues long. This CDR3 reads CASRSGTGGQKLFF. CDR3 DNA: TGTGCCAGCAGGTCCGGGACAGGGGGCCAAAAACTGTTTTTT.

The rearrangement joins TRBV10-3 to TRBJ2-1; tentative D call: TRBD1 (5 bases). Germline CDR1 reads ENHRY; CDR2 reads SYGVKD. This CDR3 region has 13 residues. The V gene lost 0 bases and the J gene lost 6 bases, with 6 bases spanning the gap. CDR3 sequence: CAISESRGNEQFF. CDR3 bases: TGTGCCATCAGTGAGTCAAGGGGCAATGAGCAGTTCTTC.

This clone was observed once. The rearrangement links TRBV19 to TRBJ2-1, with a possible D match to TRBD1 (7 bases). Per germline, CDR1 LNHDA and CDR2 SQIVND (reference sequence). The CDR3 spans 12 residues. V was clipped by 8 bases and J by 8 bases, with 13 bases between them. For the CDR3, the DNA is TGTGCCAGTTCAATCAGGGGGGATGAGCAGTTCTTC. Translation: CASSIRGDEQFF.

The gene calls are TRBV7-8 and TRBJ1-5; D is perhaps TRBD1 (5 bases). CDR3 size: 19 residues. Germline V gene data show CDR1 as SGHVS and CDR2 as FQNEAQ. Trimming took off 1 base at V and 0 bases at J, with 19 bases between the two ends. The CDR3 protein is CASSLVWREQDLSNQPQHF. CDR3 DNA sequence: TGTGCCAGCAGCTTAGTATGGCGGGAACAGGACCTTAGCAATCAGCCCCAGCATTTT.

The CDR3 is CATSRGLRGLFF. CDR3 coding DNA: TGTGCCACCAGCAGAGGACTAAGAGGGCTGTTTTTT. V usage is TRBV15 and J usage is TRBJ1-4; D unclear. The CDR3 is made up of 12 amino acids. V was pared by 1 base and J by 14 bases, with 11 bases between. CDR1 and CDR2 from the germline V gene are LNHNV and YYDKDF (reference sequence).